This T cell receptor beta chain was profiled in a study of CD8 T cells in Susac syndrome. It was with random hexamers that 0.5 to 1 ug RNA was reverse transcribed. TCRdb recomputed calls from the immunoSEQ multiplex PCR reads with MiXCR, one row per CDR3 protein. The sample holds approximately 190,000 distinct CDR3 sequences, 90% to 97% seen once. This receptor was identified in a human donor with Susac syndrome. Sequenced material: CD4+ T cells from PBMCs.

The CDR3 protein is CSALTSGGANTQYF. The CDR3 nucleotides read TGCAGTGCCCTAACTAGCGGGGGGGCTAATACGCAGTATTTT. J is TRBJ2-3 and V is TRBV20-1, with 13 bases identical to TRBD2. V was pared by 6 bases and J by 7 bases, with 7 bases of the junction left unmatched. The germline V gene has CDR1 DFQATT and CDR2 SNEGSKA (reference sequence). This CDR3 is 14 amino acids long.